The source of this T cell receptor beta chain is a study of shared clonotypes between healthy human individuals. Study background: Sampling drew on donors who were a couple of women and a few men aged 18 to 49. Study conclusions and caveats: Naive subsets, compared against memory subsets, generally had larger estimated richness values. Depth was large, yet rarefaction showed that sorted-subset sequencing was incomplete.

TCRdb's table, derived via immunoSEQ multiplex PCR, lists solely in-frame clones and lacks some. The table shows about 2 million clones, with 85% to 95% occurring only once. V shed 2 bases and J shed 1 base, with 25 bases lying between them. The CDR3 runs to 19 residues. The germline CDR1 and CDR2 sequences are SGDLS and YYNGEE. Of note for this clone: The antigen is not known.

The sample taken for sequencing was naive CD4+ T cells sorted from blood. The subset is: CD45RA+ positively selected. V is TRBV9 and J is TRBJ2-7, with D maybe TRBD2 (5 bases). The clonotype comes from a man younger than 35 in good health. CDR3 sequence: CASSVTPPPPLAFSYEQYF. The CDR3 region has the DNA TGTGCCAGCAGCGTGACACCTCCACCCCCTTTAGCGTTTTCCTACGAGCAGTACTTC.